One sample yielded the 30 T cell receptor beta chains listed below, sequenced in a study of OX40 agonist ivuxolimab in advanced cancers. Libraries came from the immunoSEQ multiplex PCR assay. TCRdb carries this immuneACCESS record with in-frame sequences only. Its versions omit some clonotypes, under half of them owing to an unresolved V gene in the studies checked, with the rest unexplained. The sample data list roughly 70,000 clones, and approximately 83% of these were observed just once. Roughly 0.75% of the sample rests with the top ten. Sequenced material: CD4+ or CD8+ T cells sorted from blood, taken in a trial of the OX40 agonist ivuxolimab. The source of these receptors is an adult with an advanced solid tumor such as melanoma, head and neck, liver or kidney cancer.

This chain connects TRBV11-3 to TRBJ2-3; TRBD2 might be the D (5 bases). The CDR3 extends over 15 amino acids. CDR1 is SGHNT and CDR2 is YENEEA in the germline V gene. With 1 base removed from V and 3 bases from J, the gap between germline ends came to 11 bases. The CDR3 nucleotides read TGTGCCAGCAGCTTAGGGTTAGCGACGACAGATACGCAGTATTTT. Translation gives CASSLGLATTDTQYF.

This rearrangement joins TRBV7-2 to TRBJ2-7; D remains unclear. CDR3 length: 14 amino acids. V was trimmed by 5 bases and J by 0 bases, leaving 11 bases between them. Germline loops: CDR1 SGHTA, CDR2 FQGNSA. CDR3 coding DNA: TGTGCCAGCAGCCAGGCTAGAATCTCCTACGAGCAGTACTTC. Translation gives CASSQARISYEQYF.

The chain recombines TRBV27 with TRBJ1-5; no clear D. Per the germline V gene, CDR1 is MNHEY and CDR2 is SMNVEV (reference sequence). The CDR3 loop spans 9 amino acids. V gave up 6 bases and J gave up 7 bases, with 1 base separating them. The CDR3 nucleotides read TGTGCCAGCAGACAGCCCCAGCATTTT. Protein sequence: CASRQPQHF.

The V call is TRBV28, the J call TRBJ2-5; 7 positions match TRBD1. Germline assignment: CDR1 MDHEN and CDR2 SYDVKM. CDR3 length equals 15 residues. V trimming: 5 bases; J trimming: 5 bases; junction bases outside the gene matches: 11. In DNA, the CDR3 is TGTGCCAGCAGTACCAGAACAGGGGCCGCGGAGACCCAGTACTTC. Its protein is CASSTRTGAAETQYF.

On this clone: It is likely a read error, because the conserved phenylalanine at the end of the CDR3 is missing. Because the CDR3's place on the DNA is in doubt, the DNA is left out and the CDR3 is given as listed by TCRdb. The chain joins TRBV19 to TRBJ1-4; the table's D call, TRBD1, was not checked against the DNA. Looked up from germline, CDR1 is LNHDA and CDR2 is SQIVND (reference sequence). The CDR3 is made up of 10 amino acids, end residues included. The CDR3 here is CASSMVTRAI.

The J gene is TRBJ2-3, the V gene TRBV19; D not resolved. This CDR3 comprises 14 residues. Looked up from germline, CDR1 is LNHDA and CDR2 is SQIVND (reference sequence). Deletions cut 6 bases from V and 0 bases from J, with 10 bases between. CDR3 in amino acids: CASRPVSSTDTQYF. The CDR3 region has the DNA TGTGCCAGTAGACCTGTCTCCAGCACAGATACGCAGTATTTT.

The chain combines TRBV10-1 with TRBJ2-3, with 9 bases matching TRBD2. V was pared by 1 base and J by 4 bases, with 6 bases of the junction left unmatched. The CDR3 runs 16 residues. From germline, CDR1 is WNHNN and CDR2 SYGVQD (reference sequence). In nucleotides, the CDR3 is TGCGCCAGCAGTGAGTACGGCGGGAGGGACGCAGATACGCAGTATTTT. Translated, it gives CASSEYGGRDADTQYF.

The chain combines TRBV25-1 with TRBJ2-7; D may be TRBD1 (5 bases). The V gene lost 0 bases and the J gene lost 5 bases, with 8 bases spanning the gap. The germline V gene encodes CDR1 MGHDK and CDR2 SYGVNS. CDR3 length: 13 residues. The CDR3 loop reads CASSEYGQHEQYF. The CDR3 DNA reads as TGTGCCAGCAGTGAATATGGACAACACGAGCAGTACTTC.

The V and J genes are TRBV4-3 and TRBJ1-3; D is possibly TRBD1 (5 bases). The V and J ends lost 0 bases and 4 bases respectively, with 10 bases between them. The CDR3 is 15 amino acids. CDR1 is LGHNA, CDR2 YSLEER, per germline. CDR3: CASSQDLRQGNTIYF. In nucleotides, the CDR3 is TGCGCCAGCAGCCAAGATCTAAGACAGGGAAACACCATATATTTT.

The chain is built from TRBV11-3 and TRBJ2-1, with D maybe TRBD2 (6 bases). The CDR3 consists of 12 residues. V lost 0 bases and J lost 12, with 9 bases in between. Germline CDR1 and CDR2: SGHNT and YENEEA. The CDR3 reads CASSLDRGWQFF. CDR3 DNA: TGTGCCAGCAGCTTAGATCGGGGGTGGCAGTTCTTC.

The genes are TRBV7-3 and TRBJ2-1; 9 positions agree with TRBD2. Germline V gene sequence: CDR1 SGHTA, CDR2 FQGTGA. This CDR3 region has 15 residues. Germline trimming cut 2 bases from V and 6 bases from J; bases unmatched to any gene: 5. CDR3 bases: TGTGCCAGCAGCTTACGCGGGGGGGCATCCAATGAGCAGTTCTTC. Protein product: CASSLRGGASNEQFF.

V and J are TRBV10-2 and TRBJ2-5; 8 bases map to TRBD1. Germline V gene sequence: CDR1 WSHSY, CDR2 SAAADI. The CDR3 runs 13 residues. J lost 4 bases, V lost 5 bases, and 3 bases had no gene match. CDR3: CASSQQGGETQYF. For the CDR3, the DNA is TGCGCCAGCAGTCAACAGGGGGGAGAGACCCAGTACTTC.

The chain uses TRBV7-2 and TRBJ2-5; D uncertain. Germline V gene data show CDR1 as SGHTA and CDR2 as FQGNSA. V lost 1 base, J lost 5 bases, and 8 bases lay in between. This CDR3 is built from 13 residues. This CDR3 is CASSLVGSETQYF. As DNA, the CDR3 is TGTGCCAGCAGCTTAGTAGGGTCTGAGACCCAGTACTTC.

The chain is built from TRBV7-8 and TRBJ2-7; D uncertain. The CDR3 contains 15 residues. Trimming took 5 bases from V and 3 from J, leaving 17 bases between them. The V gene's germline CDR1 is SGHVS and CDR2 FQNEAQ. For the CDR3, the DNA is TGTGCCAGCAGCCCGGGCGGTACCGAGGTCTACGAGCAGTACTTC. Encoded protein: CASSPGGTEVYEQYF.

This clone was seen more than once but under ten times. In DNA, the CDR3 is TGTGCCAGCAGCGGCAGGGGTGGTAGCAATCAGCCCCAGCATTTT. Translation: CASSGRGGSNQPQHF. The chain recombines TRBV2 with TRBJ1-5; D perhaps matches TRBD1 (6 bases). This CDR3 has 15 residues. Germline V gives CDR1 SNHLY, CDR2 FYNNEI. V was shortened by 6 bases and J by 0 bases, with 12 bases between the two germline ends.

The chain uses TRBV4-3 and TRBJ2-3; D assignment may be TRBD1 or TRBD2 (6 bases each). The germline V gene has CDR1 LGHNA and CDR2 YSLEER. Trimming took off 2 bases at V and 5 bases at J, with 23 bases between the two ends. The CDR3 is made up of 18 amino acids. The CDR3 loop reads CASSQRASRAGGGDTQYF. The DNA of the CDR3 is TGCGCCAGCAGCCAACGGGCCTCTAGGGCCGGGGGCGGAGATACGCAGTATTTT.

The chain is built from TRBV11-2 and TRBJ2-1; TRBD2 matches 7 bases. V lost 5 bases and J lost 6; bases outside the gene matches: 13. The V gene's germline CDR1 is SGHAT and CDR2 FQNNGV. The CDR3 extends over 16 amino acids. In DNA, the CDR3 is TGTGCCAGCAGCCTCCTCGCCGGGACTAACCTCAATGAGCAGTTCTTC. Translating it yields CASSLLAGTNLNEQFF. Full variable domain (remainder filled in from reference TRBV11-2 and TRBJ2-1): EAGVAQSPRYKIIEKRQSVAFWCNPISGHATLYWYQQILGQGPKLLIQFQNNGVVDDSQLPKDRFSAERLKGVDSTLKIQPAKLEDSAVYLCASSLLAGTNLNEQFFGPGTRLTVL.

There are a few counts of this clone. The V and J genes are TRBV30 and TRBJ2-1; TRBD2 agrees at 9 bases. Germline CDR1 and CDR2: GTSNPN and SVGIG (reference sequence). The CDR3 length is 15 residues. With V trimmed by 2 bases and J by 10 bases, 12 bases remained unmatched. The CDR3 is CAWSKAGGPLGEQFF. The CDR3 DNA reads as TGTGCCTGGAGTAAAGCGGGGGGTCCCTTAGGGGAGCAGTTCTTC.

The sample holds one count of this clone. The chain employs TRBV28 and TRBJ1-2, with D tentatively TRBD1 (6 bases). The CDR3 sequence is 15 residues long. The germline V gene encodes CDR1 MDHEN and CDR2 SYDVKM. With 3 bases removed from V and 0 bases from J, the gap between germline ends came to 11 bases. CDR3 in DNA: TGTGCCAGCAGTTTGACAGGCCGATCTAACTATGGCTACACCTTC. Translated, it gives CASSLTGRSNYGYTF.

V is TRBV11-2 and J is TRBJ2-7; D unresolved. The CDR3 has 15 residues. Germline assignment: CDR1 SGHAT and CDR2 FQNNGV. V was clipped by 5 bases and J by 6 bases, with 20 bases between them. CDR3 nucleotide sequence: TGTGCCAGCAGCGTAACCGGGCCCGCTATTGGCGAGCAGTACTTC. It translates to CASSVTGPAIGEQYF.

The chain carries TRBV2 and TRBJ2-5; 9 positions match TRBD2. V lost 6 bases to trimming and J lost 2 bases; unmatched junction nucleotides: 10. CDR3 length equals 16 residues. Germline V gene lookup returns CDR1 SNHLY and CDR2 FYNNEI. The CDR3 sequence is CASSSISGGPQETQYF. In DNA, the CDR3 is TGTGCCAGCAGCTCTATTAGCGGGGGACCTCAAGAGACCCAGTACTTC.

The chain recombines TRBV7-2 with TRBJ2-1, with 9 bases fitting TRBD2. The junction had 12 bases not matched to a gene; V was cut back by 8 bases and J by 7 bases. This CDR3 spans 15 amino acids. The V gene's germline CDR1 is SGHTA and CDR2 FQGNSA. For the CDR3, the DNA is TGTGCCAGCGGCAGATGGCGGGGGGGCCGGAATGAGCAGTTCTTC. Translated: CASGRWRGGRNEQFF.

The J gene is TRBJ2-2, the V gene TRBV21-1. TRBV21-1 is marked as a pseudogene. The length of the CDR3 is 16 residues. DNA for the CDR3: TGTGCCAGCAGCTCGGGTGCGGAATGGGGCACCGGGGAGCTGTTTTTT. Amino acids: CASSSGAEWGTGELFF.

This clone was recorded a few times. The chain recombines TRBV5-1 with TRBJ2-7; tentatively, D is TRBD2 (6 bases). Trimming removed 5 bases at V and 5 bases at J, with 23 bases between. The germline V gene has CDR1 SGHRS and CDR2 YFSETQ. CDR3 size: 16 residues. CDR3 coding DNA: TGCGCCAGCAGGTCGGGGACGCGAGGGAGGTACAACGAGCAGTACTTC. This translates into CASRSGTRGRYNEQYF.

This clone appeared a single time. This chain joins TRBV30 and TRBJ2-2, with a weak D call TRBD1 (6 bases). The CDR3 is 14 amino acids. Per the germline V gene, CDR1 is GTSNPN and CDR2 is SVGIG (reference sequence). V was shortened by 2 bases and J by 7 bases, with 14 bases between the two germline ends. DNA for the CDR3: TGTGCCTGGAGTAAGGGGGTCTTTGGCGGGGAGCTGTTTTTT. Amino acid sequence: CAWSKGVFGGELFF.

This sequence joins TRBV14 and TRBJ2-5, with TRBD2 matching over 10 bases. The CDR3 spans 15 residues. Germline V lookup: CDR1 SGHDN, CDR2 FVKESK. The J segment lost 5 bases and the V segment lost 5 bases, leaving 8 bases of the junction unmatched. DNA of the CDR3: TGTGCCAGCAGCTCCCTAGCGGGAGCCAGGGAGACCCAGTACTTC. Translation gives CASSSLAGARETQYF.

This rearrangement joins TRBV15 to TRBJ2-1, with 7 bases identical to TRBD1. V gave up 3 bases and J gave up 4 bases; unmatched junction bases: 3. The germline CDR1 and CDR2 sequences are LNHNV and YYDKDF (reference sequence). The CDR3 length is 14 residues. The CDR3 protein is CATSRWDRYNEQFF. The CDR3 DNA follows: TGTGCCACCAGCAGGTGGGACAGATACAATGAGCAGTTCTTC.

This clone was observed a handful of times. V usage is TRBV29-1 and J usage is TRBJ2-5; perhaps D is TRBD1 or TRBD2 (6 bases each). From germline, CDR1 is SQVTM and CDR2 ANQGSEA. The CDR3 loop spans 13 amino acids. Trimming cost V 7 bases and J 5 bases, with 17 bases left between them. CDR3 in amino acids: CSAEGGAGETQYF. The DNA for the CDR3 is TGCAGCGCAGAGGGGGGCGCGGGGGAGACCCAGTACTTC.

V and J are TRBV7-8 and TRBJ2-1; 9 nucleotides match TRBD2. Unmatched junction bases numbered 3, after V lost 3 bases and J lost 3 bases. CDR3 size: 15 residues. The germline CDR1 and CDR2 sequences are SGHVS and FQNEAQ. The DNA for the CDR3 is TGTGCCAGCAGCTTTGAGCGGGGGGACTACAATGAGCAGTTCTTC. Encoded protein: CASSFERGDYNEQFF.

This chain connects TRBV7-2 to TRBJ1-2, with 9 bases lining up with TRBD1. The CDR3 is made up of 16 amino acids. The germline CDR1 and CDR2 sequences are SGHTA and FQGNSA. V trimming: 4 bases; J trimming: 4 bases; junction bases outside the gene matches: 10. DNA of the CDR3: TGTGCCAGCAGCTCCCGGGACAGGGTTACGGGCTATGGCTACACCTTC. Its protein product is CASSSRDRVTGYGYTF. Filled out from reference TRBV7-2 and TRBJ1-2, the complete variable domain reads GAGVSQSPSNKVTEKGKDVELRCDPISGHTALYWYRQSLGQGLEFLIYFQGNSAPDKSGLPSDRFSAERTGGSVSTLTIQRTQQEDSAVYLCASSSRDRVTGYGYTFGSGTRLTVV.